The rows below give T cell receptor beta chains drawn from one sample of a study of CD8+ T cells in alopecia areata. Here immunoSEQ multiplex PCR was the method, and the copy in TCRdb shows in-frame clones only, minus some. The sample lists approximately 120,000 clones; about 50% were seen once. Sequencing input: NKG2D-low CD8+ T cells sorted from blood. These receptors originate from a human donor with alopecia areata. The CDR3 runs from the conserved cysteine through the conserved F or W. The D gene is left open where the match is weak. Size tells how often a clone was seen (once, few, many) or the class of an expanded clone, and some rows leave it out.

D gene,J gene,clone size,V gene,CDR3 protein,CDR3 DNA
TRBD2,TRBJ2-3,.,TRBV29-1,CSVQPPETSGSLDAQYF,TGCAGCGTCCAACCCCCTGAAACTAGCGGGAGTTTGGATGCGCAGTATTTT
.,TRBJ1-1,.,TRBV30,CAYYSSGPEAFF,TGTGCCTACTATTCTTCCGGACCCGAAGCTTTCTTT
.,TRBJ2-1,.,TRBV4-1,CASSPSEPDEQFF,TGCGCCAGCAGCCCCTCCGAGCCGGATGAGCAGTTCTTC
TRBD1,TRBJ2-7,few,TRBV29-1,CSVAGTGSYEQYF,TGCAGCGTTGCCGGGACAGGCTCCTACGAGCAGTACTTC
.,TRBJ2-1,.,TRBV29-1,CSVQWDGYNEQFF,TGCAGCGTTCAATGGGACGGCTACAATGAGCAGTTCTTC
TRBD1,TRBJ2-5,once,TRBV30,CACLGTDQETQYF,TGTGCCTGCCTAGGGACAGATCAAGAGACCCAGTACTTC
.,TRBJ2-7,.,TRBV28,CASSTSRVYF,TGTGCCAGCAGTACCTCCAGGGTGTACTTC
TRBD2,TRBJ2-2,.,TRBV29-1,CSVAGTSGRAGELFF,TGCAGCGTCGCCGGGACTAGCGGGAGGGCCGGGGAGCTGTTTTTT
.,TRBJ1-1,once,TRBV5-1,CASSWASNTEAFF,TGCGCTAGCAGTTGGGCCTCGAACACTGAAGCTTTCTTT
TRBD1,TRBJ2-3,.,TRBV29-1,CSVEQDRGIDTQYF,TGCAGCGTTGAACAGGACAGGGGGATCGATACGCAGTATTTT
TRBD2,TRBJ2-5,.,TRBV5-4,CASSLSGGAVETQYF,TGTGCCAGCAGCTTGAGCGGGGGGGCGGTGGAGACCCAGTACTTC
TRBD2,TRBJ2-5,.,TRBV2,CASSERGEEAQYF,TGTGCCAGCAGTGAACGGGGGGAAGAGGCCCAGTACTTC
.,TRBJ2-7,.,TRBV2,CASRGFEQYF,TGTGCCAGCCGGGGATTTGAGCAGTACTTC
.,TRBJ2-1,.,TRBV29-1,CSVDKRGSDNEQFF,TGCAGCGTTGACAAAAGGGGGAGTGATAATGAGCAGTTCTTC
TRBD1,TRBJ2-7,few,TRBV29-1,CSVTTGISYEQYF,TGCAGCGTTACGACAGGGATCTCCTACGAGCAGTACTTC
TRBD1,TRBJ2-1,few,TRBV14,CASSRRQGNEQFF,TGTGCCAGCAGCCGCAGACAGGGAAATGAGCAGTTCTTC
TRBD1,TRBJ2-2,.,TRBV27,CASSLGTGALFF,TGTGCCAGCAGTTTAGGGACAGGGGCGCTGTTTTTT
TRBD1,TRBJ2-7,.,TRBV6-6,CATGTGDGEQYF,TGTGCCACGGGGACAGGGGATGGCGAGCAGTACTTC
.,TRBJ2-7,.,TRBV10-2,CASRGSEQYF,TGCGCCAGCAGGGGTAGCGAGCAGTACTTC
.,TRBJ2-7,few,TRBV5-1,CASTPTESYEQYF,TGCGCCAGCACCCCGACGGAATCCTACGAGCAGTACTTC
.,TRBJ2-1,.,TRBV29-1,CSVVRGSTYNEQFF,TGCAGCGTCGTTCGGGGGTCCACCTACAATGAGCAGTTCTTC
.,TRBJ1-5,once,TRBV30,CAWSVPGDQPQHF,TGTGCCTGGAGTGTACCGGGTGATCAGCCCCAGCATTTT
.,TRBJ2-2,.,TRBV29-1,CSALRDTGELFF,TGCAGCGCCCTGCGGGACACCGGGGAGCTGTTTTTT
.,TRBJ2-1,.,TRBV9,CASSVSRASVNEQFF,TGTGCCAGCAGCGTTAGCAGGGCTAGCGTCAATGAGCAGTTCTTC
TRBD2,TRBJ2-5,few,TRBV7-8,CASSGLAGEETQYF,TGTGCCAGCAGTGGCCTAGCGGGGGAAGAGACCCAGTACTTC
.,TRBJ2-6,.,TRBV5-6,CASSLWGGSGANVLTF,TGTGCCAGCAGCTTGTGGGGTGGGTCTGGGGCCAACGTCCTGACTTTC
.,TRBJ2-5,.,TRBV9,CASSGPDEETQYF,TGTGCCAGCAGCGGACCAGATGAGGAGACCCAGTACTTC
.,TRBJ2-3,.,TRBV28,CASSRLQGTDTQYF,TGTGCCAGCAGCCGACTACAGGGCACAGATACGCAGTATTTT
.,TRBJ2-1,few,TRBV29-1,CSVDLPASSYNEQFF,TGCAGCGTTGACCTACCGGCGAGCTCCTACAATGAGCAGTTCTTC
.,TRBJ1-1,.,TRBV30,CAWGGQGNTEAFF,TGTGCCTGGGGGGGGCAGGGGAACACTGAAGCTTTCTTT
.,TRBJ2-3,few,TRBV29-1,CSTLGAQGVTDTQYF,TGCAGCACCTTAGGGGCCCAAGGGGTAACAGATACGCAGTATTTT
.,TRBJ2-5,.,TRBV6-6,CASSYSQETQYF,TGTGCCAGCAGTTACTCACAAGAGACCCAGTACTTC
TRBD2,TRBJ2-1,.,TRBV29-1,CSAFRTSGEYNEQFF,TGCAGCGCTTTTCGGACTAGCGGAGAATACAATGAGCAGTTCTTC
.,TRBJ1-4,.,TRBV29-1,CSVPGDGSNEKLFF,TGCAGCGTTCCCGGGGACGGTTCTAATGAAAAACTGTTTTTT
.,TRBJ2-1,few,TRBV28,CASTWERYNEQFF,TGTGCCAGCACCTGGGAAAGGTACAATGAGCAGTTCTTC
.,TRBJ1-4,.,TRBV2,CASSVSGPLQKLFF,TGTGCCAGCAGCGTGAGCGGCCCTCTACAAAAACTGTTTTTT
.,TRBJ2-7,.,TRBV5-1,CASSPDGSYEQYF,TGCGCCAGCAGCCCCGACGGGAGCTACGAGCAGTACTTC
TRBD2,TRBJ2-1,few,TRBV14,CASSYIAGARYEQFF,TGTGCCAGCAGCTACATAGCGGGGGCAAGGTATGAGCAGTTCTTC
.,TRBJ1-1,.,TRBV20-1,CSAGLDTEAFF,TGCAGTGCCGGGTTGGACACTGAAGCTTTCTTT
TRBD1,TRBJ2-1,.,TRBV4-3,CASSQRGGGQGEGEQFF,TGCGCCAGCAGCCAACGAGGCGGGGGACAGGGTGAGGGTGAGCAGTTCTTC
.,TRBJ1-2,few,TRBV9,CASSVGRADGYTF,TGTGCCAGCAGCGTAGGGCGGGCGGATGGCTACACCTTC
.,TRBJ2-3,few,TRBV28,CASSSATQYF,TGTGCCAGCAGTTCCGCTACGCAGTATTTT
.,TRBJ2-7,.,TRBV29-1,CSVVGQLSYEQYF,TGCAGCGTTGTCGGACAACTGTCCTACGAGCAGTACTTC
.,TRBJ2-7,.,TRBV29-1,CSGMGINYEQYF,TGCAGCGGGATGGGGATCAACTACGAGCAGTACTTC
.,TRBJ2-1,.,TRBV29-1,CSVEDLGFSSYNEQFF,TGCAGCGTTGAAGATTTGGGGTTCAGCTCCTACAATGAGCAGTTCTTC
.,TRBJ2-5,.,TRBV7-9,CASSFQTGLETQYF,TGTGCCAGCAGCTTCCAGACAGGATTGGAGACCCAGTACTTC
.,TRBJ2-7,.,TRBV9,CASSVASGGRAEQYF,TGTGCCAGCAGCGTAGCGTCCGGAGGAAGGGCCGAGCAGTACTTC
.,TRBJ2-1,.,TRBV30,CAWIPPVGGYNEQFF,TGTGCCTGGATCCCCCCTGTCGGGGGTTACAATGAGCAGTTCTTC
TRBD1,TRBJ1-5,.,TRBV23-1,CASSQWTGSCVNQPQHF,TGCGCCAGCAGTCAATGGACAGGGTCATGCGTCAATCAGCCCCAGCATTTT
TRBD2,TRBJ2-1,.,TRBV29-1,CSVPSGRGEQFF,TGCAGCGTCCCTAGCGGGAGGGGTGAGCAGTTCTTC
.,TRBJ1-2,.,TRBV5-6,CASSTTTARQPNYGYTF,TGTGCCAGCAGCACGACCACAGCCCGGCAGCCTAACTATGGCTACACCTTC
.,TRBJ2-4,few,TRBV29-1,CSVEDLYTQGIQYF,TGCAGCGTTGAAGATCTCTACACTCAGGGCATTCAGTACTTC
TRBD2,TRBJ2-7,.,TRBV11-2,CASSLNRDYPYEQYF,TGTGCCAGCAGTTTAAACCGGGACTATCCCTACGAGCAGTACTTC
.,TRBJ2-7,.,TRBV29-1,CSVGDPPGRF,TGCAGCGTTGGGGATCCTCCAGGGAGGTTC
.,TRBJ2-2,.,TRBV30,CAWIGGSGELFF,TGTGCCTGGATAGGGGGTTCCGGGGAGCTGTTTTTT
.,TRBJ1-1,few,TRBV7-9,CASSAPGGMNTEAFF,TGTGCCAGCAGCGCGCCTGGGGGGATGAACACTGAAGCTTTCTTT
.,TRBJ2-2,.,TRBV29-1,CSVEDMNTGELFF,TGCAGCGTGGAGGACATGAACACCGGGGAGCTGTTTTTT
TRBD2,TRBJ2-1,.,TRBV29-1,CSVEGLAVPGEQFF,TGCAGCGTTGAGGGACTAGCGGTTCCCGGGGAGCAGTTCTTC
.,TRBJ1-1,.,TRBV29-1,CSVNPEAVLMNTEAFF,TGCAGCGTAAACCCCGAAGCAGTTTTAATGAACACTGAAGCTTTCTTT